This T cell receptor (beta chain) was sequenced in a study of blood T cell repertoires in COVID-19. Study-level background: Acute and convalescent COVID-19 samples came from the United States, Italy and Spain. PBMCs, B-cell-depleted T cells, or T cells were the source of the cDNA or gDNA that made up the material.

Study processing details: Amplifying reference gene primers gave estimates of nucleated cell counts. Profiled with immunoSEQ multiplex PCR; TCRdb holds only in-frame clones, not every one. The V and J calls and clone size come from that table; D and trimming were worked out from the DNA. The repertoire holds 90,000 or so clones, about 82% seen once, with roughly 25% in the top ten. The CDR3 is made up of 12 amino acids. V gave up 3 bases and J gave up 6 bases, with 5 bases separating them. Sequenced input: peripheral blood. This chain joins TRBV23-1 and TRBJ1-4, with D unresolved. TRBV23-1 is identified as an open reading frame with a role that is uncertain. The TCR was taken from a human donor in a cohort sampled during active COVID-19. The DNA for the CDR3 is TGCGCCAGCAGTCATCTTCATGAAAAACTGTTTTTT. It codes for CASSHLHEKLFF.